These 17 T cell receptor beta chains were all obtained from the same sample, sequenced in a study of cytomegalovirus exposure and HLA in healthy donors. PCR primers comprised 60 Vbeta and 13 Jbeta primers. Clones were read by immunoSEQ multiplex PCR, and TCRdb kept only the in-frame ones, dropping some. The sample holds 140,000 or so clones, over 55% seen once. The specimen was PBMCs. Receptor source: a man aged 40-49 years in good health and CMV-seronegative.

This sequence joins TRBV4-1 and TRBJ2-1, with 7 bases matching TRBD2. Trimming took 3 bases from V and 0 from J; bases not matched to a gene: 5. The CDR3 totals 16 residues. The germline gives CDR1 MGHRA, CDR2 YSYEKL. In DNA form, the CDR3 reads TGCGCCAGCAGCCACCCTAGCGGTACCTCCTACAATGAGCAGTTCTTC. Protein product: CASSHPSGTSYNEQFF.

The V and J genes are TRBV7-2 and TRBJ2-3; 7 nucleotides align to TRBD2. Germline lookup yields CDR1 SGHTA and CDR2 FQGNSA. Unmatched junction bases numbered 1, after V lost 0 bases and J lost 10 bases. The CDR3 runs 12 residues. CDR3: CASSLATSSQYF. The DNA of the CDR3 is TGTGCCAGCAGCTTAGCGACTAGCTCGCAGTATTTT.

The V gene is TRBV29-1, the J gene TRBJ1-3; 12 nucleotides match TRBD1. V dropped 5 bases and J dropped 0; count of bases not matched to a gene: 8. Looked up from germline, CDR1 is SQVTM and CDR2 is ANQGSEA. The CDR3 is 17 residues long. In nucleotides, the CDR3 is TGCAGCGTTTCTTTCGGGACAGGGGGCCGCTCTGGAAACACCATATATTTT. Translated: CSVSFGTGGRSGNTIYF.

This clone was seen only once. V gene TRBV21-1 combines with J gene TRBJ1-2; TRBD1 is the table's D call and was not checked against the DNA. TRBV21-1 is noted as a pseudogene. This CDR3 region has 14 residues. The CDR3 sequence is CASSTGQGAGGYTF. CDR3 DNA sequence: TGTGCCAGCAGCACGGGACAGGGGGCTGGAGGCTACACCTTC.

The chain recombines TRBV2 with TRBJ2-7, with 10 bases fitting TRBD2. The germline CDR1 and CDR2 sequences are SNHLY and FYNNEI. J lost 2 bases, V lost 3 bases, and 4 bases had no gene match. This CDR3 contains 15 residues. CDR3 sequence (DNA): TGTGCCAGCAGTGACTCTAGCGGGGGAACCTACGAGCAGTACTTC. Amino acids: CASSDSSGGTYEQYF.

The gene calls are TRBV6-5 and TRBJ1-2; 8 bases align to TRBD1. Unmatched junction bases numbered 17, after V lost 6 bases and J lost 14 bases. CDR3 length: 14 residues. The germline V gene encodes CDR1 MNHEY and CDR2 SVGAGI. The CDR3 protein is CASSPGQASKVRTF. CDR3 bases: TGTGCCAGCAGCCCGGGACAGGCGTCGAAAGTAAGGACCTTC.

This chain connects TRBV18 to TRBJ2-7; 9 bases are a match to TRBD2. Germline trimming cut 3 bases from V and 4 bases from J; bases unmatched to any gene: 7. Looked up from germline, CDR1 is KGHSH and CDR2 is LQKENI. The CDR3 is 15 residues long. CDR3 in DNA: TGTGCCAGCTCACCGGTAGCGGGAGAGAGGTACGAGCAGTACTTC. Residues: CASSPVAGERYEQYF.

This clone showed up just a few times. The rearrangement links TRBV7-2 to TRBJ2-2, with 8 nucleotides matching TRBD1. V lost 1 base, J lost 2 bases, and 9 bases stayed unmatched. Germline V gene sequence: CDR1 SGHTA, CDR2 FQGNSA. The CDR3 has 18 amino acids. For the CDR3, the DNA is TGTGCCAGCAGCTTAGGGGTTCGACAGGGGCGTAACACCGGGGAGCTGTTTTTT. It codes for CASSLGVRQGRNTGELFF.

The chain recombines TRBV4-1 with TRBJ1-2; no firm D call. The ends were cut back, 1 base at V and 5 bases at J, with 17 bases in the middle. The CDR3 spans 16 residues. Germline CDR1 reads MGHRA; CDR2 reads YSYEKL. The CDR3 reads CASSQGLETDYYGYTF. In DNA form, the CDR3 reads TGCGCCAGCAGCCAAGGTCTTGAGACCGACTATTATGGCTACACCTTC.

A single count supports this clone. This chain's CDR3 is CASSPVGSYEQYF. DNA of the CDR3: TGCGCCAGCAGCCCGGTTGGTTCCTACGAGCAGTACTTC. V gene TRBV4-3 combines with J gene TRBJ2-7; D call uncertain. Germline V gene lookup returns CDR1 LGHNA and CDR2 YSLEER. The CDR3 covers 13 residues. Between the trimmed V and J ends, which lost 4 bases and 1 base, there was a span of 8 bases.

The chain has TRBV7-9 and TRBJ2-5; D ambiguous. CDR1 and CDR2 from the germline V gene are SEHNR and FQNEAQ (reference sequence). Trimming pared 10 bases from V and 0 bases from J, leaving 12 bases between. This CDR3 has 13 amino acids. The CDR3 coding sequence is TGTGCCACCCTCTTGGAGAACCAAGAGACCCAGTACTTC. Its translation: CATLLENQETQYF.

This clone has more than one count but fewer than ten. The V gene is TRBV5-6, the J gene TRBJ1-2; no reliable D call. The CDR3 consists of 15 residues. Trimming took off 4 bases at V and 4 bases at J, with 17 bases between the two ends. The germline V gene has CDR1 SGHDT and CDR2 YYEEEE. CDR3 nucleotides: TGTGCCAGCAGCCCCACCGGGAGGATAGTCTATGGCTACACCTTC. This codes for CASSPTGRIVYGYTF.

The chain employs TRBV19 and TRBJ2-5; 7 bases are a match to TRBD1. CDR1 and CDR2 (germline): LNHDA, SQIVND (reference sequence). V dropped 4 bases and J dropped 2; count of bases not matched to a gene: 4. This CDR3 is 14 amino acids long. The CDR3 sequence: CASSTGQIQETQYF. CDR3 DNA: TGTGCCAGTAGTACGGGACAGATACAAGAGACCCAGTACTTC.

This sequence joins TRBV15 and TRBJ1-1; D unresolved. The V end lost 1 base, the J end lost 1 base, and 10 bases lay between the germline ends. The CDR3 is 15 amino acids. Germline V gives CDR1 LNHNV, CDR2 YYDKDF (reference sequence). This chain's CDR3 is CATSRVYGGNTEAFF. The CDR3 DNA reads as TGTGCCACCAGCAGAGTTTATGGAGGGAACACTGAAGCTTTCTTT.

This sequence joins TRBV19 and TRBJ2-3, with D maybe TRBD2 (5 bases). Trimming cost V 8 bases and J 4 bases, with 16 bases left between them. This CDR3 is 14 amino acids long. Germline CDR1 reads LNHDA; CDR2 reads SQIVND (reference sequence). The CDR3 is CASRLAQSSDTQYF. The CDR3 DNA reads TGTGCCAGTCGTCTAGCACAGAGTTCAGATACGCAGTATTTT.

The chain couples TRBV11-2 to TRBJ2-3; a weak D match, TRBD2 (5 bases). The ends were cut back, 0 bases at V and 0 bases at J, with 13 bases in the middle. The length of the CDR3 is 17 residues. Germline CDR1 is SGHAT and CDR2 is FQNNGV. This CDR3 is CASSLDFLARSTDTQYF. The CDR3 nucleotides read TGTGCCAGCAGCTTAGATTTTCTAGCAAGGAGCACAGATACGCAGTATTTT.

The CDR3, as DNA: TGTGCCAGCAGCAGGACAGGGGGTCTTTTAGCCGGGGAGCTGTTTTTT. Amino acids: CASSRTGGLLAGELFF. This chain links TRBV28 with TRBJ2-2; 10 positions match TRBD1. Germline V gene sequence: CDR1 MDHEN, CDR2 SYDVKM. The length of the CDR3 is 16 residues. V dropped 6 bases and J dropped 6; count of bases not matched to a gene: 10.